This paragraph reports one TCR beta chain. Assay: immunoSEQ multiplex PCR; the TCRdb copy retains only in-frame clones and omits some. The table has over 45,000 clones, 75% to 90% seen once; the top ten hold roughly three fifths. The sample belongs to a study of blood T cell repertoires in COVID-19. Sequenced: peripheral blood. The clonotype was recovered from a man aged 70-80 years with acute or convalescent COVID-19.

The CDR3 sequence is CASSRTGTRDTGELFF. The DNA for the CDR3 is TGCGCCAGCAGTCGGACTGGGACAAGGGACACCGGGGAGCTGTTTTTT. This chain uses TRBV23-1 with TRBJ2-2; D possibly corresponds to TRBD1 (6 bases). TRBV23-1 is recorded as an ORF, its role being uncertain. V gave up 4 bases and J gave up 3 bases, with 15 bases separating them. The CDR3 is 16 amino acids.